This is a list of T cell receptor beta chains from one sample in a study of cytomegalovirus exposure and HLA in healthy donors. Clones were read by immunoSEQ multiplex PCR, and TCRdb kept only the in-frame ones, dropping some. Seen here are over 150,000 clones, 70% to 90% observed once, and the top ten hold about 7.7%. Sequences were obtained from PBMCs. Source of these receptors: a woman in her twenties or thirties in good health and CMV-seropositive. Each CDR3 is given with its conserved first and last residue. The D gene is left open where the match is weak. A clone size is listed for some rows: how often the clone was seen (once, few, many), or a class if it is expanded.

D: TRBD1; V: TRBV29-1; size: once; J: TRBJ1-1; CDR3: CSVHRGLNTEAFF; DNA: TGCAGCGTCCACAGGGGACTGAACACTGAAGCTTTCTTT
D: TRBD1; V: TRBV6-5; size: NA; J: TRBJ1-1; CDR3: CASSTDRRGTEAFF; DNA: TGTGCCAGCAGTACGGACAGGCGAGGAACTGAAGCTTTCTTT
D: NA; V: TRBV27; size: NA; J: TRBJ1-1; CDR3: CASSSSRVTEAFF; DNA: TGTGCCAGCAGTTCGAGTCGGGTCACTGAAGCTTTCTTT
D: NA; V: TRBV10-3; size: NA; J: TRBJ1-5; CDR3: CAISESSRVDGQPQHF; DNA: TGTGCCATCAGTGAGTCCTCCAGGGTAGATGGGCAGCCCCAGCATTTT
D: NA; V: TRBV28; size: NA; J: TRBJ1-2; CDR3: CASIVQGRHYGYTF; DNA: TGTGCCAGCATCGTCCAGGGCAGGCACTATGGCTACACCTTC
D: NA; V: TRBV7-3; size: NA; J: TRBJ1-6; CDR3: CASSLLGYNSPLHF; DNA: TGTGCCAGCAGCTTACTAGGATATAATTCACCCCTCCACTTT
D: TRBD2; V: TRBV13; size: few; J: TRBJ2-7; CDR3: CASSLLPAGASYEQYF; DNA: TGTGCCAGCAGCTTATTACCAGCGGGGGCCTCCTACGAGCAGTACTTC
D: TRBD2; V: TRBV27; size: NA; J: TRBJ2-1; CDR3: CASSLYWTSGTGGGEQFF; DNA: TGTGCCAGCAGTTTATACTGGACTAGCGGAACCGGAGGGGGTGAGCAGTTCTTC
D: TRBD1; V: TRBV19; size: once; J: TRBJ2-7; CDR3: CASSSWTGTPSEQYF; DNA: TGTGCCAGTAGTTCATGGACAGGGACACCTTCAGAGCAGTACTTC
D: NA; V: TRBV13; size: NA; J: TRBJ1-1; CDR3: CASRSETIFFKNTEAFF; DNA: TGTGCCAGCAGGAGCGAAACGATATTTTTTAAGAACACTGAAGCTTTCTTT
D: NA; V: TRBV6-4; size: NA; J: TRBJ2-7; CDR3: CASSDPSGTSYEQYF; DNA: TGTGCCAGCAGTGACCCATCGGGGACATCCTACGAGCAGTACTTC
D: NA; V: TRBV5-4; size: NA; J: TRBJ1-1; CDR3: CASSQGGVATEAFF; DNA: TGTGCCAGCAGCCAAGGGGGGGTGGCCACTGAAGCTTTCTTT
D: NA; V: TRBV29-1; size: few; J: TRBJ2-1; CDR3: CSVSGSSSYNEQFF; DNA: TGCAGCGTTTCCGGGTCGAGCTCCTACAATGAGCAGTTCTTC
D: TRBD1; V: TRBV10-2; size: NA; J: TRBJ1-3; CDR3: CASSTGAGNTIYF; DNA: TGCGCCAGCAGCACAGGGGCAGGAAACACCATATATTTT
D: TRBD2; V: TRBV18; size: once; J: TRBJ2-7; CDR3: CASSPGLAGAASEQYF; DNA: TGTGCCAGCTCACCGGGACTAGCGGGGGCAGCTAGCGAGCAGTACTTC
D: TRBD1; V: TRBV30; size: NA; J: TRBJ1-1; CDR3: CAWSGGQGANTEAFF; DNA: TGTGCCTGGAGTGGGGGACAGGGGGCAAACACTGAAGCTTTCTTT
D: NA; V: TRBV9; size: few; J: TRBJ1-1; CDR3: CASSVGGTPNTEAFF; DNA: TGTGCCAGCAGCGTAGGCGGGACCCCCAACACTGAAGCTTTCTTT
D: NA; V: TRBV5-6; size: NA; J: TRBJ1-4; CDR3: CASSQQIQLKNEKLFF; DNA: TGTGCCAGCAGCCAACAGATACAGTTAAAGAATGAAAAACTGTTTTTT
D: NA; V: TRBV11-2; size: NA; J: TRBJ2-7; CDR3: CASSSGMSSYEQYF; DNA: TGTGCCAGCAGCTCAGGGATGAGCTCCTACGAGCAGTACTTC
D: TRBD1; V: TRBV6-5; size: few; J: TRBJ1-2; CDR3: CASALGTGAGYTF; DNA: TGTGCCAGCGCGCTCGGGACAGGGGCGGGCTACACCTTC
D: NA; V: TRBV4-3; size: NA; J: TRBJ2-6; CDR3: CASSQDPGVGANVLTF; DNA: TGCGCCAGCAGCCAAGATCCGGGGGTAGGGGCCAACGTCCTGACTTTC
D: NA; V: TRBV5-1; size: NA; J: TRBJ2-7; CDR3: CASSLGRTLTYEQYF; DNA: TGCGCCAGCAGCTTGGGTCGGACTCTTACATACGAGCAGTACTTC
D: TRBD2; V: TRBV9; size: NA; J: TRBJ2-2; CDR3: CASSASGGAWTGELFF; DNA: TGTGCCAGCAGCGCCAGCGGGGGGGCCTGGACCGGGGAGCTGTTTTTT
D: NA; V: TRBV7-9; size: NA; J: TRBJ1-1; CDR3: CASSLGQYTEAFF; DNA: TGTGCCAGCAGCTTAGGACAGTACACTGAAGCTTTCTTT
D: TRBD2; V: TRBV6-1; size: NA; J: TRBJ2-1; CDR3: CASSGGLAGSYNEQFF; DNA: TGTGCCAGCAGTGGGGGACTAGCGGGGAGTTACAATGAGCAGTTCTTC
D: NA; V: TRBV5-5; size: NA; J: TRBJ1-1; CDR3: CASSLGAHFEAFF; DNA: TGTGCCAGCAGCTTGGGCGCCCACTTCGAAGCTTTCTTT
D: TRBD1; V: TRBV7-2; size: NA; J: TRBJ1-2; CDR3: CASSLPGTGSYGGYTF; DNA: TGTGCCAGCAGCTTGCCCGGGACAGGGTCTTATGGCGGCTACACCTTC
D: TRBD1; V: TRBV25-1; size: NA; J: TRBJ1-3; CDR3: CASSGGTGGIGNTIYF; DNA: TGTGCCAGCAGTGGCGGGACAGGGGGAATTGGAAACACCATATATTTT
D: NA; V: TRBV25-1; size: once; J: TRBJ1-1; CDR3: CASSERAGGLFVNTEAFF; DNA: TGTGCCAGCAGTGAAAGGGCGGGGGGGCTGTTCGTGAACACTGAAGCTTTCTTT
D: NA; V: TRBV7-6; size: once; J: TRBJ2-5; CDR3: CASSLGGRETQYF; DNA: TGTGCCAGCAGCTTAGGGGGCAGGGAGACCCAGTACTTC
D: NA; V: TRBV15; size: NA; J: TRBJ1-5; CDR3: CATSNSRTVRNQPQHF; DNA: TGTGCCACCAGCAACTCCCGGACAGTGCGGAATCAGCCCCAGCATTTT
D: TRBD1; V: TRBV13; size: NA; J: TRBJ2-7; CDR3: CASSRTGQGAWEQYF; DNA: TGTGCCAGCAGTCGTACGGGACAGGGGGCTTGGGAGCAGTACTTC
D: NA; V: TRBV7-9; size: NA; J: TRBJ2-7; CDR3: CSSSFTYEQYF; DNA: TGTTCCAGCAGCTTTACCTACGAGCAGTACTTC
D: NA; V: TRBV19; size: NA; J: TRBJ2-3; CDR3: CASSRSITTNGDTQYF; DNA: TGTGCCAGTAGTAGGTCTATTACGACAAATGGAGATACGCAGTATTTT
D: TRBD2; V: TRBV9; size: NA; J: TRBJ2-7; CDR3: CASSVEAGGLIYEQYF; DNA: TGTGCCAGCAGCGTTGAAGCGGGGGGGCTAATATACGAGCAGTACTTC
D: NA; V: TRBV4-3; size: NA; J: TRBJ1-6; CDR3: CASSQSASSYNSPLHF; DNA: TGCGCCAGCAGCCAGTCAGCTAGCTCCTATAATTCACCCCTCCACTTT
D: NA; V: TRBV4-3; size: once; J: TRBJ2-3; CDR3: CASSRLPSDPTDTQYF; DNA: TGCGCCAGCAGCCGACTCCCGTCAGATCCGACAGATACGCAGTATTTT
D: TRBD2; V: TRBV6-5; size: NA; J: TRBJ2-7; CDR3: CASRLAGAGYEQYF; DNA: TGTGCCAGCAGATTAGCGGGGGCGGGGTACGAGCAGTACTTC
D: NA; V: TRBV28; size: NA; J: TRBJ1-1; CDR3: CASSLSGSGVAFF; DNA: TGTGCCAGCAGTTTATCGGGGTCAGGGGTGGCTTTCTTT
D: NA; V: TRBV6-1; size: NA; J: TRBJ1-5; CDR3: CASSVRGGSYQPQHF; DNA: TGTGCCAGCAGTGTTCGCGGGGGATCCTATCAGCCCCAGCATTTT
D: NA; V: TRBV4-3; size: NA; J: TRBJ1-2; CDR3: CASSQGWAGSGYTF; DNA: TGCGCCAGCAGCCAAGGGTGGGCTGGGTCTGGCTACACCTTC
D: NA; V: TRBV11-2; size: NA; J: TRBJ1-2; CDR3: CASSPSGAKGYTF; DNA: TGTGCCAGCAGCCCAAGTGGGGCTAAGGGCTACACCTTC
D: TRBD2; V: TRBV11-2; size: NA; J: TRBJ2-3; CDR3: CASSLDSERGGRCYTDTQYF; DNA: TGTGCCAGCAGCTTAGATTCTGAGCGGGGGGGCCGGTGCTACACAGATACGCAGTATTTT
D: TRBD1; V: TRBV14; size: NA; J: TRBJ2-2; CDR3: CASSPYRGGAGELFF; DNA: TGTGCCAGCAGCCCGTACAGGGGTGGGGCCGGGGAGCTGTTTTTT
D: TRBD1; V: TRBV27; size: once; J: TRBJ2-7; CDR3: CASSLYRGPYEQYF; DNA: TGTGCCAGCAGTTTGTACAGGGGGCCCTACGAGCAGTACTTC
D: TRBD1; V: TRBV7-8; size: NA; J: TRBJ2-7; CDR3: CASSSLQPGTGERYEQYF; DNA: TGTGCCAGCAGCTCACTCCAACCCGGGACAGGGGAGAGGTACGAGCAGTACTTC
D: TRBD1; V: TRBV2; size: NA; J: TRBJ2-7; CDR3: CASSGPRDRVYEQYF; DNA: TGTGCCAGCAGTGGGCCCAGGGACAGAGTCTACGAGCAGTACTTC
D: TRBD2; V: TRBV5-8; size: once; J: TRBJ2-5; CDR3: CASSRGFSGAKETQYF; DNA: TGTGCCAGCAGTCGGGGGTTTAGCGGGGCCAAAGAGACCCAGTACTTC
D: NA; V: TRBV5-1; size: NA; J: TRBJ2-7; CDR3: CASSTDPGLFYEQYF; DNA: TGCGCCAGCAGCACGGATCCGGGACTGTTCTACGAGCAGTACTTC
D: TRBD1; V: TRBV14; size: NA; J: TRBJ1-6; CDR3: CASSPGTGGASWYSPLHF; DNA: TGTGCCAGCAGCCCCGGGACAGGGGGCGCATCGTGGTACTCACCCCTCCACTTT
D: NA; V: TRBV7-8; size: NA; J: TRBJ1-1; CDR3: CASNDDTIRNTEAFF; DNA: TGTGCCAGCAACGATGACACGATACGGAACACTGAAGCTTTCTTT
D: NA; V: TRBV9; size: once; J: TRBJ2-2; CDR3: CASSAGVAGELFF; DNA: TGTGCCAGCAGCGCCGGAGTGGCCGGGGAGCTGTTTTTT
D: NA; V: TRBV10-3; size: NA; J: TRBJ1-1; CDR3: CATGLNTEAFF; DNA: TGTGCCACCGGACTAAACACTGAAGCTTTCTTT
D: NA; V: TRBV20-1; size: NA; J: TRBJ2-5; CDR3: CSAPRQETQYF; DNA: TGCAGTGCCCCGAGGCAAGAGACCCAGTACTTC
D: TRBD1; V: TRBV7-2; size: NA; J: TRBJ1-1; CDR3: CASSLGGGTGAFF; DNA: TGTGCCAGCAGCTTAGGAGGAGGGACAGGGGCTTTCTTT
D: NA; V: TRBV7-6; size: NA; J: TRBJ2-7; CDR3: CASSLWGLWGGTTIYEQYF; DNA: TGTGCCAGCAGCCTATGGGGACTCTGGGGAGGAACCACCATCTACGAGCAGTACTTC
D: TRBD2; V: TRBV10-2; size: NA; J: TRBJ2-5; CDR3: CASITELAGGQETQYF; DNA: TGCGCCAGCATCACCGAACTAGCGGGGGGGCAAGAGACCCAGTACTTC
D: TRBD1; V: TRBV9; size: NA; J: TRBJ2-7; CDR3: CAGSVDNRGDEQYF; DNA: TGTGCCGGCAGCGTAGATAACAGGGGGGACGAGCAGTACTTC
D: NA; V: TRBV6-5; size: NA; J: TRBJ1-2; CDR3: CASSPLGGSNYGYTF; DNA: TGTGCCAGCAGCCCCCTGGGAGGCTCTAACTATGGCTACACCTTC